This T cell receptor beta chain derives from a study of PD-L1 blockade in urothelial cancer. Study details: Intravenous atezolizumab, 1,200 mg every 3 weeks, was begun by patients in the mid-2010s. T cell content in blood samples showed a median of about 150,000.

This table comes from immunoSEQ multiplex PCR, and its TCRdb copy is limited to in-frame clones, with some not included. Of 100,000 to 150,000 clones in the sample, approximately 84% are singletons; the top ten hold 3% to 4%. Time point noted: pretreatment peripheral blood. The patients' disease, urothelial carcinoma, was locally advanced or metastatic. Sequences were derived from PBMCs, sampled around atezolizumab (anti-PD-L1) treatment. The sequence was collected from a man aged 50-60 years with urothelial cancer.

The CDR3 loop reads CSAWYREGYTF. DNA of the CDR3: TGCAGTGCCTGGTACAGGGAGGGCTACACCTTC. V usage is TRBV20-1 and J usage is TRBJ1-2; TRBD1 is a possible D gene (6 bases). The ends were cut back, 6 bases at V and 8 bases at J, with 13 bases in the middle. Germline V gene lookup returns CDR1 DFQATT and CDR2 SNEGSKA (reference sequence). The length of the CDR3 is 11 residues.